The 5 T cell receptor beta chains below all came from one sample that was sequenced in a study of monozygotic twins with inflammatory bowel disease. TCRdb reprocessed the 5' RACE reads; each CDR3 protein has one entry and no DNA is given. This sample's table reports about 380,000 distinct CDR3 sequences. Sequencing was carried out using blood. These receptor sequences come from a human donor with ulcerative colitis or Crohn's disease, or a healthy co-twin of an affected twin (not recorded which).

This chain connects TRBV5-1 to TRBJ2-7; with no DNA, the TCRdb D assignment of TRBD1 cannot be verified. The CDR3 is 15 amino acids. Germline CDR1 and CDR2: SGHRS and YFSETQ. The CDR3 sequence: CASSLGGTLAYEQYF.

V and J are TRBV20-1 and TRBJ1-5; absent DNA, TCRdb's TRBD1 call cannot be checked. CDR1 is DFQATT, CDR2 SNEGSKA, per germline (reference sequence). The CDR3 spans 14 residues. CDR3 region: CSAPKGGFNQPQHF.

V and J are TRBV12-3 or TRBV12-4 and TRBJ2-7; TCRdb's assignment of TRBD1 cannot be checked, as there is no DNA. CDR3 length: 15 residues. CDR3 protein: CASVWGDRATDEQYF.

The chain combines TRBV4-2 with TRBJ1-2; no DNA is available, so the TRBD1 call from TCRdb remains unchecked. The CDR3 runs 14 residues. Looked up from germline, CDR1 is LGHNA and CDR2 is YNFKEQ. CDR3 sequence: CASSQGGTNYGYTF.

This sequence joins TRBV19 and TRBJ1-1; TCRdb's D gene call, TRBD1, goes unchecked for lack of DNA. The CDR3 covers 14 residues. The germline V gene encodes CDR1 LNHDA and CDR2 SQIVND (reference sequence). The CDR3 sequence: CASRRQGAIPEAFF.